Each of the 10 T cell receptor beta chains below was sequenced from the same sample in a study of cytomegalovirus exposure and HLA in healthy donors. Researchers ran the PCR with 60 Vbeta and 13 Jbeta primers. Sequencing used immunoSEQ multiplex PCR; TCRdb keeps in-frame clones, though not all of them. This table has around 210,000 clones, roughly three quarters appearing once. Sequenced input: PBMCs. All receptors come from a man between 50 and 59 years old in good health and CMV-seronegative.

The CDR3 bases are TGTGCCTGTTCAGCAGGATTGAACACTGAAGCTTTCTTT. Translation: CACSAGLNTEAFF. V is TRBV30 and J is TRBJ1-1; D remains ambiguous. Germline lookup yields CDR1 GTSNPN and CDR2 SVGIG (reference sequence). Trimming left V 6 bases short and J 0 bases short, with 11 bases between. This CDR3 has 13 residues.

The V call is TRBV4-1, the J call TRBJ2-6; tentative D call: TRBD2 (5 bases). Germline CDR1 and CDR2: MGHRA and YSYEKL. V lost 3 bases and J lost 4, with 16 bases in between. The CDR3 sequence is 17 residues long. The chain's CDR3 is CASSQSELVTGANVLTF. The CDR3 nucleotides are TGCGCCAGCAGCCAGTCGGAACTAGTCACCGGGGCCAACGTCCTGACTTTC.

The V gene is TRBV10-3, the J gene TRBJ1-1; a weak D match, TRBD1 (5 bases). The CDR3 covers 13 residues. Trimming took 6 bases from V and 6 from J, leaving 14 bases between them. The germline V gene has CDR1 ENHRY and CDR2 SYGVKD. In DNA form, the CDR3 reads TGTGCCATCAGGCCCTGGGGACTCCCTGAAGCTTTCTTT. This codes for CAIRPWGLPEAFF.

The chain has TRBV6-5 and TRBJ1-4; 10 bases align to TRBD1. With V trimmed by 5 bases and J by 8 bases, 8 bases remained unmatched. There are 15 residues in the CDR3. Germline V CDR1 and CDR2: MNHEY, SVGAGI. The CDR3 is CASSGTGTGEEKLFF. In nucleotides, the CDR3 is TGTGCCAGCAGTGGGACCGGGACAGGGGAGGAAAAACTGTTTTTT.

The rearrangement uses TRBV5-4 and TRBJ1-1; D is uncertain. Germline CDR1 and CDR2: SGHNT and YYREEE (reference sequence). V lost 3 bases and J 9 bases, leaving 18 bases between the germline ends. The CDR3 contains 14 residues. The CDR3 loop reads CASSSRRGESKAFF. CDR3 sequence (DNA): TGTGCCAGCAGCTCCAGACGGGGAGAGAGTAAAGCTTTCTTT.

This chain uses TRBV4-1 with TRBJ2-2; tentatively, D is TRBD2 (6 bases). CDR3 length: 17 amino acids. V lost 1 base and J 2 bases, leaving 14 bases between the germline ends. From germline, CDR1 is MGHRA and CDR2 YSYEKL. CDR3 nucleotides: TGCGCCAGCAGCCAAGTGGGGGGAGTTACAAACACCGGGGAGCTGTTTTTT. This translates into CASSQVGGVTNTGELFF.

This clone appeared a single time. The chain links TRBV15 to TRBJ1-4, with 10 bases lining up with TRBD1. Germline values: CDR1 LNHNV, CDR2 YYDKDF (reference sequence). The ends lost 1 base at V and 5 bases at J; junction bases unmatched: 1. This CDR3 spans 15 amino acids. CDR3 sequence: CATSRGGQGNEKLFF. CDR3 nucleotides: TGTGCCACCAGCAGAGGGGGACAGGGGAATGAAAAACTGTTTTTT. The full variable domain, in which reference TRBV15 and TRBJ1-4 provide the parts outside the CDR3, is DAMVIQNPRYQVTQFGKPVTLSCSQTLNHNVMYWYQQKSSQAPKLLFHYYDKDFNNEADTPDNFQSRRPNTSFCFLDIRSPGLGDTAMYLCATSRGGQGNEKLFFGSGTQLSVL.

The chain uses TRBV28 and TRBJ2-7; no reliable D call. The CDR3 totals 15 residues. Deletions cut 3 bases from V and 0 bases from J, with 12 bases between. Germline V gives CDR1 MDHEN, CDR2 SYDVKM. CDR3 sequence (DNA): TGTGCCAGCAGTTTGAACCGACGGAGCTCCTACGAGCAGTACTTC. It translates to CASSLNRRSSYEQYF.

V and J are TRBV27 and TRBJ1-4; tentatively, D is TRBD1 (6 bases). The V end was cut by 7 bases, the J end by 7 bases, with 16 bases between. Germline CDR1 reads MNHEY; CDR2 reads SMNVEV (reference sequence). The CDR3 is 14 amino acids. CDR3 nucleotides: TGTGCCAGCATTTACAGGGAAGGTATTGAAAAACTGTTTTTT. It translates to CASIYREGIEKLFF. The variable domain in full, completed from reference TRBV27 and TRBJ1-4, reads EAQVTQNPRYLITVTGKKLTVTCSQNMNHEYMSWYRQDPGLGLRQIYYSMNVEVTDKGDVPEGYKVSRKEKRNFPLILESPSPNQTSLYFCASIYREGIEKLFFGSGTQLSVL.

V gene TRBV28 combines with J gene TRBJ1-5; unclear D gene. Trimming took off 5 bases at V and 9 bases at J, with 11 bases between the two ends. The germline CDR1 and CDR2 sequences are MDHEN and SYDVKM. This CDR3 spans 12 amino acids. CDR3 bases: TGTGCCAGCAGTCAACTTCCCCCGCCCCAGCATTTT. It translates to CASSQLPPPQHF.